The clone carrying this T cell receptor (beta chain) has a handful of counts. Its antigen is unknown. Each CDR3 protein gets one entry after TCRdb re-called the RACE reads with MiXCR. The sample consists of more than 300,000 distinct CDR3 sequences, about 5.1% of them appearing once. As for time point: pre-sensitization, week 0. Treatment noted: therapeutic diphenylcyclopropenone sensitization with weekly scalp DPC. The study enrolled 18 to 70-year-old alopecia patients suitable for DPC. This sample was taken from a study of human T cells and chemical hapten exposure. Study-wide background: Upper back patch tests used 0.01% DPC, scored after 6 days. From small differences in pooled library volume came most of the variation in per-sample TCR yields.

Study findings and constraints: TCRs above 1 in 1000 frequency stayed constant with DPC sensitization.

The CDR3 runs to 16 residues. The V gene lost 5 bases and the J gene lost 7 bases, with 20 bases spanning the gap. The germline CDR1 and CDR2 sequences are KGHDR and SFDVKD. This sequence joins TRBV24-1 and TRBJ1-5; D perhaps matches TRBD1 (5 bases). This sample comprised whole blood, obtained in connection with sensitization to the hapten diphenylcyclopropenone (DPC). The clonotype was recovered from a woman aged 45 to 65 with alopecia areata. Some clones in this sample may be carry-over from other donors' samples. CDR3 loop: CATSASGAGERQPQHF. In nucleotides, the CDR3 is TGTGCCACCAGTGCCTCAGGCGCGGGGGAAAGGCAGCCCCAGCATTTT.